Listed below are T cell receptor beta chains from one sample, sequenced in a study of CD4 T cells in relation to SARS-CoV-2 and coronaviruses. Only in-frame clones appear in the TCRdb table, and some are missing; sequencing was by immunoSEQ multiplex PCR. The sample lists about 59,000 clones, 86% occurring once. Specimen: memory CD4+ T cells from PBMCs. These receptors were obtained from a human donor in good health. Both conserved end residues are part of each CDR3. Fields, in order: J gene, D gene, clone size, V gene, CDR3 DNA, CDR3 protein. The D gene is left open where the match is weak. For some rows the clone size is stated as once, few or many, or as a class when expanded; others skip it.

j_gene: TRBJ2-3
d_gene: TRBD2
abundance: .
v_gene: TRBV4-1
CDR3nt: TGCGCCAGCAGCCAGGCCTCTAGCGGAAGCACAGATACGCAGTATTTT
CDR3aa: CASSQASSGSTDTQYF

j_gene: TRBJ2-7
d_gene: .
abundance: once
v_gene: TRBV6-5
CDR3nt: TGTGCCAGCTTGGACGGGGGAGTCTCCTACGAGCAGTACTTC
CDR3aa: CASLDGGVSYEQYF

j_gene: TRBJ2-3
d_gene: .
abundance: .
v_gene: TRBV7-2
CDR3nt: TGTGCCAGCGGCCCGTACACAGATACGCAGTATTTT
CDR3aa: CASGPYTDTQYF

j_gene: TRBJ2-1
d_gene: TRBD1
abundance: .
v_gene: TRBV7-3
CDR3nt: TGTGCCAGCAGCCCGCCGGGACAGAAAAACAATGAGCAGTTCTTC
CDR3aa: CASSPPGQKNNEQFF

j_gene: TRBJ1-2
d_gene: .
abundance: few
v_gene: TRBV28
CDR3nt: TGTGCCAGCAGTTTAGCGCGGTCTTATGGCTACACCTTC
CDR3aa: CASSLARSYGYTF

j_gene: TRBJ2-7
d_gene: TRBD1
abundance: .
v_gene: TRBV5-4
CDR3nt: TGTGCCAGCAGTATGGGGGACAGGGGCCCGCAAGCCCTCGAGCAGTACTTC
CDR3aa: CASSMGDRGPQALEQYF

j_gene: TRBJ2-5
d_gene: TRBD2
abundance: .
v_gene: TRBV19
CDR3nt: TGTGCCAGTAGTATTGGACTAGCGGGAGGGGAGACCCAGTACTTC
CDR3aa: CASSIGLAGGETQYF

j_gene: TRBJ1-4
d_gene: .
abundance: .
v_gene: TRBV5-1
CDR3nt: TGCGCCAGCAGCTTGAGCGGGGCAATTGGAGAAAAACTGTTTTTT
CDR3aa: CASSLSGAIGEKLFF

j_gene: TRBJ2-3
d_gene: .
abundance: medium-sized
v_gene: TRBV12-3/TRBV12-4
CDR3nt: TGTGCCAGCAGTTCCTACGATACGCAGTATTTT
CDR3aa: CASSSYDTQYF

j_gene: TRBJ2-6
d_gene: TRBD2
abundance: few
v_gene: TRBV7-9
CDR3nt: TGTGCCAGCAGCCCAACTAGCGGGAGTTTATCTGGGGCCAACGTCCTGACTTTC
CDR3aa: CASSPTSGSLSGANVLTF

j_gene: TRBJ1-4
d_gene: .
abundance: .
v_gene: TRBV6-6
CDR3nt: TGTGCCAGCAGTTACGGGCAGGGACCTAATGAAAAACTGTTTTTT
CDR3aa: CASSYGQGPNEKLFF

j_gene: TRBJ2-4
d_gene: TRBD2
abundance: .
v_gene: TRBV27
CDR3nt: TGTGCCAGCAGAAGGACTAGTGGGGTGGGAGCCAAAAACATTCAGTACTTC
CDR3aa: CASRRTSGVGAKNIQYF

j_gene: TRBJ2-5
d_gene: .
abundance: .
v_gene: TRBV5-6
CDR3nt: TGTGCCAGCAGCTTATTTAACCAACCAGAGACCCAGTACTTC
CDR3aa: CASSLFNQPETQYF

j_gene: TRBJ1-5
d_gene: TRBD1
abundance: .
v_gene: TRBV19
CDR3nt: TGTGCCAGCGTACCGGGACAGGGGCGCGGTAACAATCAGCCCCAGCATTTT
CDR3aa: CASVPGQGRGNNQPQHF

j_gene: TRBJ2-1
d_gene: TRBD2
abundance: .
v_gene: TRBV19
CDR3nt: TGTGCCAGTAGTATCGGCGGGAGGGGATACAATGAGCAGTTCTTC
CDR3aa: CASSIGGRGYNEQFF

j_gene: TRBJ2-5
d_gene: .
abundance: .
v_gene: TRBV24-1
CDR3nt: TGTGCCACCAGTGCTCCCAGGGGTAGGGACAAGCAAGAGACCCAGTACTTC
CDR3aa: CATSAPRGRDKQETQYF

j_gene: TRBJ2-5
d_gene: TRBD2
abundance: .
v_gene: TRBV4-2
CDR3nt: TGTGCCAGCAGCCAAGAGACTAGCGGGAGCCAAGAGACCCAGTACTTC
CDR3aa: CASSQETSGSQETQYF

j_gene: TRBJ1-2
d_gene: .
abundance: .
v_gene: TRBV7-9
CDR3nt: TGTGCCAGCAGCCCCAGAGGGGGGCAGCAACCTAACTATGGCTACACCTTC
CDR3aa: CASSPRGGQQPNYGYTF

j_gene: TRBJ2-6
d_gene: .
abundance: .
v_gene: TRBV19
CDR3nt: TGTGCCAGTAGTATCATAAAGGGGAGGAACTCTGGGGCCAACGTCCTGACTTTC
CDR3aa: CASSIIKGRNSGANVLTF

j_gene: TRBJ2-2
d_gene: .
abundance: few
v_gene: TRBV25-1
CDR3nt: TGTGCCAGCAGTGGGGCAGTAGACACCGGGGAGCTGTTTTTT
CDR3aa: CASSGAVDTGELFF

j_gene: TRBJ2-7
d_gene: .
abundance: .
v_gene: TRBV9
CDR3nt: TGTGCCAGCAGCGTCTCCGAGGACGGTCCCTACGAGCAGTACTTC
CDR3aa: CASSVSEDGPYEQYF

j_gene: TRBJ1-4
d_gene: .
abundance: .
v_gene: TRBV5-8
CDR3nt: TGTGCCAGCAGTTGGGTCGGGGCCGGGGATAATGAAAAACTGTTTTTT
CDR3aa: CASSWVGAGDNEKLFF

j_gene: TRBJ2-7
d_gene: .
abundance: .
v_gene: TRBV19
CDR3nt: TGTGCCAGTAGTATACAACACCCCTACGAGCAGTACTTC
CDR3aa: CASSIQHPYEQYF

j_gene: TRBJ1-4
d_gene: TRBD1
abundance: .
v_gene: TRBV28
CDR3nt: TGTGCCAGCAACACAGGGACAGGGGTGAGGGAAAAACTGTTTTTT
CDR3aa: CASNTGTGVREKLFF

j_gene: TRBJ2-1
d_gene: TRBD2
abundance: .
v_gene: TRBV14
CDR3nt: TGTGCCAGCAGCCCACTAGCGGGCTCCTACAATGAGCAGTTCTTC
CDR3aa: CASSPLAGSYNEQFF

j_gene: TRBJ2-4
d_gene: TRBD1
abundance: .
v_gene: TRBV18
CDR3nt: TGTGCCAGCTCACCAGGGGGACAGAGGCTAGCCAAAAACATTCAGTACTTC
CDR3aa: CASSPGGQRLAKNIQYF

j_gene: TRBJ1-2
d_gene: .
abundance: .
v_gene: TRBV5-4
CDR3nt: TGTGCCAGCAGCTTGGAAAGGAACTATGGCTACACCTTC
CDR3aa: CASSLERNYGYTF

j_gene: TRBJ1-1
d_gene: .
abundance: .
v_gene: TRBV2
CDR3nt: TGTGCCAGCAGGTTGACAGTTCTGGCAGAAGCTTTCTTT
CDR3aa: CASRLTVLAEAFF

j_gene: TRBJ2-1
d_gene: .
abundance: few
v_gene: TRBV27
CDR3nt: TGTGCCAGCAGTTCGCGGGATAGATACAATGAGCAGTTCTTC
CDR3aa: CASSSRDRYNEQFF

j_gene: TRBJ1-1
d_gene: .
abundance: .
v_gene: TRBV28
CDR3nt: TGTGCCAGCGGGTACAGATCTGAAGCTTTCTTT
CDR3aa: CASGYRSEAFF

j_gene: TRBJ1-1
d_gene: .
abundance: .
v_gene: TRBV5-6
CDR3nt: TGTGCCAGCACCCCACTTAGTTCAGCGAACACTGAAGCTTTCTTT
CDR3aa: CASTPLSSANTEAFF

j_gene: TRBJ2-3
d_gene: .
abundance: .
v_gene: TRBV6-5
CDR3nt: TGTGCCAGCAGCCTAGGCGTCACTCGCACAGATACGCAGTATTTT
CDR3aa: CASSLGVTRTDTQYF

j_gene: TRBJ2-1
d_gene: TRBD2
abundance: .
v_gene: TRBV2
CDR3nt: TGTGCCAGCAGCCCCCGGACTAGCGCGGCCTACAATGAGCAGTTCTTC
CDR3aa: CASSPRTSAAYNEQFF

j_gene: TRBJ2-7
d_gene: .
abundance: .
v_gene: TRBV15
CDR3nt: TGTGCCACCTCTGTTTCGGGAACTTACGAGCAGTACTTC
CDR3aa: CATSVSGTYEQYF

j_gene: TRBJ2-2
d_gene: .
abundance: .
v_gene: TRBV7-3
CDR3nt: TGTGCCAGCAGGTCTAACTCCGCGAACACCGGGGAGCTGTTTTTT
CDR3aa: CASRSNSANTGELFF

j_gene: TRBJ2-7
d_gene: TRBD2
abundance: .
v_gene: TRBV18
CDR3nt: TGTGCCAGCTCCCAGGTAGGGACTAGCGGGAGTTACGAGCAGTACTTC
CDR3aa: CASSQVGTSGSYEQYF

j_gene: TRBJ2-1
d_gene: TRBD2
abundance: few
v_gene: TRBV3-1/TRBV3-2
CDR3nt: TGTGCCAGCAGCCAAGAATCTGGGCTAGCGGGACTCTACAATGAGCAGTTCTTC
CDR3aa: CASSQESGLAGLYNEQFF

j_gene: TRBJ2-3
d_gene: .
abundance: .
v_gene: TRBV11-2
CDR3nt: TGTGCCAGCAGTCCACGAGGGCCAGATACGCAGTATTTT
CDR3aa: CASSPRGPDTQYF

j_gene: TRBJ1-5
d_gene: TRBD1
abundance: .
v_gene: TRBV12-5
CDR3nt: TGTGCTAGTGGTTTGGCGGACAGGGGGGCTCAGCCCCAGCATTTT
CDR3aa: CASGLADRGAQPQHF